This paragraph reports one TCR beta chain. The data derive from a study of blood T cell repertoires in COVID-19. Study at large: Italy, Spain and the United States were the sources of the convalescent and acute COVID-19 samples.

Libraries were prepared by immunoSEQ multiplex PCR; TCRdb keeps only in-frame clonotypes and omits some of them. The sample shows about 57,000 clones, approximately 79% of them seen only once. The CDR3 has 16 amino acids. Germline CDR1 reads WNHNN; CDR2 reads SYGVQD (reference sequence). The V segment lost 7 bases and the J segment 0 bases; nucleotides outside the gene matches: 8. Sequenced sample: peripheral blood. This receptor was taken from a human donor in a cohort sampled during active COVID-19. V gene TRBV10-1 combines with J gene TRBJ1-5; 8 bases fit TRBD1. The CDR3 nucleotides read TGCGCCAGCACCCCGCAGGGGGCGAATAGCAATCAGCCCCAGCATTTT. Amino acid sequence: CASTPQGANSNQPQHF.